These T cell receptor beta chains were read from a single sample in a study of cytomegalovirus exposure and HLA in healthy donors. Produced via immunoSEQ multiplex PCR; TCRdb's table is partial and in-frame only. There are about 120,000 clones in the sample; over 75% occur only once, and approximately 2% lies in the top ten. Specimen: PBMCs. The receptors were gathered from a woman in her thirties in good health and CMV-seronegative. CDR3s include the opening cysteine and the closing phenylalanine or tryptophan. A clone size is listed for some rows: how often the clone was seen (once, few, many), or a class if it is expanded.

-	TRBV13	TRBJ2-2	CASSPRRGGSTGTGELFF
-	TRBV2	TRBJ1-6	CASSEEGQGNSPLHF
-	TRBV4-2	TRBJ1-3	CASSPGTGGSGGNTIYF
-	TRBV18	TRBJ1-4	CASSQGQGQKLFF
-	TRBV11-1	TRBJ1-1	CASSETTGQNTEAFF
-	TRBV6-1	TRBJ1-6	CASSEERLFNSPLHF
-	TRBV30	TRBJ1-6	CAWSGGDSASPLHF
few	TRBV2	TRBJ2-7	CASRARGEQYF
-	TRBV5-4	TRBJ1-1	CASSHLNTEAFF
-	TRBV7-8	TRBJ1-4	CASSPRRDRGPHEKLFF
-	TRBV28	TRBJ1-2	CASSSLTGLSYGYTF
-	TRBV28	TRBJ2-1	CASSQLPQNNEQFF
-	TRBV5-1	TRBJ1-4	CASSLALYENSNEKLFF
few	TRBV7-6	TRBJ2-5	CASSLGVPSGPETQYF
few	TRBV7-9	TRBJ2-7	CATGGSGEQYF
-	TRBV19	TRBJ1-1	CASSPPGGRNTEAFF
-	TRBV5-1	TRBJ2-4	CASSLAGLAGTWSKNIQYF
-	TRBV30	TRBJ1-1	CAWRTGENTEAFF
-	TRBV5-6	TRBJ1-2	CASSLAGGRDYGYTF
-	TRBV2	TRBJ1-6	CASSEGTGVYNSPLHF
few	TRBV4-2	TRBJ1-6	CASSQGGGSYNSPLHF
-	TRBV5-6	TRBJ1-6	CASSSPGQGNSPLHF
once	TRBV2	TRBJ2-3	CASSEQGGLADTQYF
-	TRBV7-9	TRBJ2-7	CASSFRGSYEQYF
-	TRBV2	TRBJ1-5	CASRRDSNQPQHF
once	TRBV4-3	TRBJ2-2	CASSHQTGMNTGELFF
once	TRBV5-6	TRBJ2-5	CASSPGGQGTQETQYF
-	TRBV6-5	TRBJ1-6	CASRGTDNSPLHF
-	TRBV9	TRBJ1-2	CASSPDEWGCTF
-	TRBV16	TRBJ2-5	CASSRFIQGAQETQYF
-	TRBV7-2	TRBJ1-2	CASSFVNYGYTF
many	TRBV6-5	TRBJ1-2	CASSQDSNYGYTF
-	TRBV21-1	TRBJ1-2	CASSSDRGYGYTF
-	TRBV13	TRBJ1-4	CASSLLATNEKLFF
-	TRBV5-4	TRBJ2-5	CASSLPDRGLKTQYF
-	TRBV6-5	TRBJ2-7	CASSEPLGSGEQYF
-	TRBV4-3	TRBJ1-2	CASSQGQGGVGYTF